This entry lists 20 T cell receptor beta chains sequenced from one sample in a study of T cells in women clearing cervical HPV infection. TCRdb's copy holds only in-frame clones and misses some; the assay was immunoSEQ multiplex PCR. The listing records tens of thousands of clones. Sequencing was performed on blood buffy coat. The receptors stem from a woman between 18 and 69 years old with a cervical HPV16 infection that either progressed to CIN3+ or cleared (not recorded which).

As concerns this clone: Read data end 3 residues before the CDR3 end; the end is taken from the germline J gene. This chain joins TRBV20-1 and TRBJ2-3; 11 bases agree with TRBD2. Germline V gene data show CDR1 as DFQATT and CDR2 as SNEGSKA (reference sequence). With V trimmed by 5 bases and J by 0 bases, 7 bases remained unmatched. The CDR3 sequence is 16 residues long. The sequenced CDR3 bases are TGCAGTGCTTCAAAGTGGACTAGCGGGAGCACAGATACG. Translation gives CSASKWTSGSTDT. The full CDR3 reads CSASKWTSGSTDTQYF.

A word on this clone: The CDR3 end is not reached by the read, which stops 3 residues before it; the germline J gene fills it in. This chain uses TRBV30 with TRBJ1-4; D gene ambiguous. The germline V and J ends were trimmed by 3 bases and 8 bases, with 16 bases remaining between them. Germline values: CDR1 GTSNPN, CDR2 SVGIG (reference sequence). The CDR3 totals 14 residues. The CDR3 sequence: CAWRPGTQEEKLFF. The CDR3 DNA, read in part, is TGTGCCTGGAGGCCCGGCACCCAGGAAGAAAAA.

For this clone: With the read ending 3 residues before the CDR3 end, the germline J gene is used to fill in that end. This chain links TRBV7-9 with TRBJ2-5; the match to TRBD2 covers 7 bases. There are 13 residues in the CDR3. The germline V gene has CDR1 SEHNR and CDR2 FQNEAQ (reference sequence). Trimming cost V 1 base and J 4 bases; bases outside gene matches: 0. The CDR3: CASSLGGGETQYF. The CDR3 DNA, read in part, is TGTGCCAGCAGCTTAGGGGGGGGAGAGACC.

Comments on this clone: The sequence runs out 3 residues before the end of the CDR3; the remainder is reconstructed from the germline J gene. The chain links TRBV12-3 or TRBV12-4 to TRBJ2-2; TRBD2 matches at 9 bases. This CDR3 region has 18 residues. With 6 bases clipped from V and 7 bases from J, the junction kept 18 bases outside the gene matches. CDR3 DNA, as far as it was read: TGTGCCAGCAGCCCATCGGGGGTCGCGGGAGGGCCAGGCGGGGAG. Encoded protein: CASSPSGVAGGPGGE. The full-length CDR3 reads as CASSPSGVAGGPGGELFF.

A remark on this clone: The CDR3 end lies 3 residues beyond the end of the read and is filled in from the germline J gene. This sequence joins TRBV18 and TRBJ1-1, with TRBD1 matching over 10 bases. Germline values: CDR1 KGHSH, CDR2 LQKENI. The CDR3 totals 14 residues. Partial CDR3 DNA: TGTGCCAGCTCACCGCCGGGACAGGGGATGACA. It is translated as CASSPPGQGMT. The entire CDR3 is CASSPPGQGMTAFF.

Turning to this clone: The read ends 3 residues before the CDR3 terminus; that terminus is restored from the germline J gene. This rearrangement joins TRBV5-1 to TRBJ2-3, with 10 bases that match TRBD2. The junction had 12 bases not matched to a gene; V was cut back by 3 bases and J by 5 bases. CDR3 length equals 17 residues. Germline CDR1 and CDR2: SGHRS and YFSETQ. CDR3 residues: CASSSDPLAGGEDTQYF. The DNA read from the CDR3 is TGCGCCAGCAGCTCGGACCCTTTAGCGGGAGGCGAAGATACG.

Note on this clone: The read is 3 residues too short to cover the CDR3 end, so that end is filled in from the germline J gene. V gene TRBV18 combines with J gene TRBJ2-1; TRBD1 is a possible D gene (5 bases). The CDR3 has 17 residues. Trimming left V 2 bases short and J 0 bases short, with 14 bases between. Germline V gene lookup returns CDR1 KGHSH and CDR2 LQKENI. CDR3 region: CASSPSAGPYSYNEQFF. CDR3 bases read: TGTGCCAGCTCACCATCGGCAGGGCCTTACTCCTACAATGAG.

To note about this clone: Read sequence stops 3 residues before the CDR3 end, and the germline J gene provides the missing end. This rearrangement joins TRBV10-1 to TRBJ1-1, with D possibly TRBD1 on 5 matching bases. V was shortened by 4 bases and J by 4 bases, with 13 bases between the two germline ends. The germline gives CDR1 WNHNN, CDR2 SYGVQD (reference sequence). CDR3 size: 14 residues. CDR3 DNA, as far as it was read: TGCGCCAGCAGTGCTGGCAGAAGGGGCACTGAA. Its protein product is CASSAGRRGTE. The full CDR3 reads CASSAGRRGTEAFF.

The CDR3 region is CASSPRLETQYF. The covered CDR3 bases are TGTGCCAGCTCACCAAGGTTAGAGACC. This rearrangement joins TRBV18 to TRBJ2-5; D ambiguous. The CDR3 is cut off 3 residues early in the read; its end comes from the germline J gene. V lost 2 bases and J lost 4, with 5 bases in between. There are 12 residues in the CDR3. CDR1 and CDR2 from the germline V gene are KGHSH and LQKENI.

On this clone itself: The read stops 3 residues short of the end of the CDR3; the missing end is completed from the germline J gene. The J gene is TRBJ1-2, the V gene TRBV7-2; D possibly corresponds to TRBD1 (6 bases). Germline V gene lookup returns CDR1 SGHTA and CDR2 FQGNSA. The CDR3 is 15 amino acids. CDR3 DNA, as far as it was read: TGTGCCAGCAGCCCATGGGACACCACCACAGATACC. Translated, it gives CASSPWDTTTDT. The full-length CDR3 reads as CASSPWDTTTDTYTF. Complete variable domain (other parts from reference TRBV7-2 and TRBJ1-2): GAGVSQSPSNKVTEKGKDVELRCDPISGHTALYWYRQSLGQGLEFLIYFQGNSAPDKSGLPSDRFSAERTGGSVSTLTIQRTQQEDSAVYLCASSPWDTTTDTYTFGSGTRLTVV.

On this clone: Read sequence stops 3 residues before the CDR3 end, and the germline J gene provides the missing end. The chain links TRBV6-4 to TRBJ2-2; D is perhaps TRBD1 (6 bases). The germline V gene encodes CDR1 MRHNA and CDR2 SNTAGT. CDR3 length equals 16 residues. V was shortened by 6 bases and J by 2 bases, with 16 bases between the two germline ends. The CDR3 reads CASRQGHLTNTGELFF. The part of the CDR3 DNA that was read is TGTGCCAGCAGACAGGGACACCTTACAAACACCGGGGAG.

Concerning this clone itself: The sequenced fragment ends 3 residues before the CDR3 boundary, so the rest is inferred from the germline J gene. The rearrangement joins TRBV20-1 to TRBJ2-7, with TRBD1 matching 10 bases. V lost 0 bases, J lost 4 bases, and 9 bases stayed unmatched. The CDR3 length is 16 residues. Germline V gene sequence: CDR1 DFQATT, CDR2 SNEGSKA (reference sequence). The CDR3 DNA, read in part, is TGCAGTGCTAGAGATACCGGGACAGGGGAAGGATACGAG. Its protein is CSARDTGTGEGYE. In full, the CDR3 reads CSARDTGTGEGYEQYF.

With regard to this clone: The read terminates 3 residues ahead of where the CDR3 ends, so the germline J gene completes it. The chain carries TRBV7-6 and TRBJ1-2; D gene uncertain. Germline CDR1 is SGHVS and CDR2 is FNYEAQ. The CDR3 extends over 14 amino acids. This CDR3 reads CASSHRTGYYDYTF. Partial CDR3 DNA: TGTGCCAGCAGTCATCGGACTGGGTACTACGAC.

On this clone: The sequenced fragment ends 3 residues before the CDR3 boundary, so the rest is inferred from the germline J gene. V usage is TRBV19 and J usage is TRBJ1-2; no firm D call. The germline V gene encodes CDR1 LNHDA and CDR2 SQIVND (reference sequence). The CDR3 is 14 amino acids. CDR3 loop: CASSVSGRAYDYTF. The CDR3 DNA, read in part, is TGTGCCAGTAGTGTTAGCGGGAGAGCTTACGAC.

A remark on this clone: The read halts 3 residues ahead of the CDR3 end, with the missing end drawn from the germline J gene. The chain carries TRBV20-1 and TRBJ1-1; 9 nucleotides match TRBD1. This CDR3 has 16 residues. V gave up 2 bases and J gave up 1 base; unmatched junction bases: 8. CDR1 and CDR2 (germline): DFQATT, SNEGSKA (reference sequence). CDR3 DNA, as far as it was read: TGCAGTGCTAGACAGACAGGGGGTAGTACGAACACTGAA. Translation gives CSARQTGGSTNTE. The full CDR3 protein is CSARQTGGSTNTEAFF.

Note on this clone: The read gets to within 3 residues of the CDR3 end, and the germline J gene fills in the rest. The chain employs TRBV7-3 and TRBJ2-2, with unresolved D. Trimming removed 5 bases from V and 4 bases from J, with 11 bases in between. Germline V gene data show CDR1 as SGHTA and CDR2 as FQGTGA. The CDR3 covers 14 residues. CDR3 loop: CASSPPRPTGELFF. The covered CDR3 bases are TGTGCCAGCAGCCCCCCGAGGCCCACCGGGGAG.

With respect to this clone: The CDR3 is cut off 3 residues early in the read; its end comes from the germline J gene. This chain links TRBV11-2 with TRBJ2-1; unclear D gene. V shed 4 bases and J shed 6 bases, with 16 bases lying between them. This CDR3 region has 15 residues. CDR1 and CDR2 (germline): SGHAT, FQNNGV. Partial CDR3 DNA: TGTGCCAGCAGCTACTGGGCCGATGCTGGCAATGAG. Protein: CASSYWADAGNE. The full-length CDR3 reads as CASSYWADAGNEQFF.

With regard to this clone: The observed sequence ends 3 residues before the CDR3 terminus, with the missing tail filled in from the germline J gene. The rearrangement links TRBV5-5 to TRBJ1-4, with D unclear. Per the germline V gene, CDR1 is SGHKS and CDR2 is YYEKEE (reference sequence). The V end was cut by 1 base, the J end by 4 bases, with 8 bases between. The CDR3 sequence is 14 residues long. The CDR3 reads CASSLSRGNEKLFF. The CDR3 bases that were read are TGTGCCAGCAGCTTGAGTCGGGGTAATGAAAAA. Full variable domain (rest looked up from reference TRBV5-5 and TRBJ1-4): DAGVTQSPTHLIKTRGQQVTLRCSPISGHKSVSWYQQVLGQGPQFIFQYYEKEERGRGNFPDRFSARQFPNYSSELNVNALLLGDSALYLCASSLSRGNEKLFFGSGTQLSVL.

A remark on this clone: The CDR3 end is not reached by the read, which stops 3 residues before it; the germline J gene fills it in. The chain combines TRBV19 with TRBJ2-7, with no clear D. Germline V gives CDR1 LNHDA, CDR2 SQIVND (reference sequence). CDR3 length equals 13 residues. V lost 6 bases and J lost 6, with 15 bases in between. The covered CDR3 bases are TGTGCCAGTAGGTCACCCCGCAACGGCGAG. Translating it yields CASRSPRNGE. The complete CDR3 protein is CASRSPRNGEQYF.

Note on this clone: Sequencing ends 3 residues short of the CDR3 end; the germline J gene provides the rest. The gene calls are TRBV2 and TRBJ2-2, with 9 bases identical to TRBD1. The CDR3 consists of 14 residues. Germline CDR1 reads SNHLY; CDR2 reads FYNNEI. V shed 7 bases, J shed 4 bases, and the junction held 4 bases outside the gene matches. The sequenced part of the CDR3 DNA is TGTGCCAGCAAAACAGGGGGCGCCACCGGGGAG. Amino acid sequence: CASKTGGATGE. The full CDR3 protein is CASKTGGATGELFF.